These 27 T cell receptor beta chains were all obtained from the same sample, sequenced in a study of cytomegalovirus exposure and HLA in healthy donors. 60 Vbeta and 13 Jbeta primers were used in PCR. Repertoires were generated with immunoSEQ multiplex PCR, while TCRdb's copy carries only in-frame clones and drops some. This table has about 100,000 clones, roughly 79% appearing once. Sequencing used PBMCs. These receptors originate from a female donor in good health and CMV-seropositive.

The V and J genes are TRBV7-2 and TRBJ1-2; D might be TRBD1 (5 bases). Germline CDR1 reads SGHTA; CDR2 reads FQGNSA. Trimming stripped 5 bases from V and 1 base from J, with 8 bases between. The CDR3 length is 13 residues. In DNA, the CDR3 is TGTGCCAGCAGCCGGGGGAATAACTATGGCTACACCTTC. Protein sequence: CASSRGNNYGYTF.

The V call is TRBV28, the J call TRBJ2-2; D gene unclear. The CDR3 covers 15 residues. V gave up 2 bases and J gave up 4 bases, with 11 bases separating them. Germline CDR1 is MDHEN and CDR2 is SYDVKM. As DNA, the CDR3 is TGTGCCAGCAGTTTACGCCCAGAGGCCACCGGGGAGCTGTTTTTT. This translates into CASSLRPEATGELFF.

In this sample, this clone turned up a few times. The chain joins TRBV4-1 to TRBJ2-7; a weak D match, TRBD2 (6 bases). The CDR3 length is 15 residues. Germline CDR1 MGHRA, CDR2 YSYEKL. V dropped 4 bases and J dropped 6 bases, with 19 bases sitting between them. CDR3 in DNA: TGCGCCAGCAGCCTCGGTACGGGAGTCGGGTCCGAGCAGTACTTC. Translating it yields CASSLGTGVGSEQYF.

A single count supports this clone. The rearrangement links TRBV4-1 to TRBJ2-7; 10 bases are a match to TRBD2. J lost 1 base, V lost 3 bases, and 3 bases had no gene match. The CDR3 totals 15 residues. The germline gives CDR1 MGHRA, CDR2 YSYEKL. CDR3 nucleotides: TGCGCCAGCAGCCACCCAGCGGGAGGGTCCTACGAGCAGTACTTC. Protein sequence: CASSHPAGGSYEQYF.

The rearrangement links TRBV13 to TRBJ2-1; 11 bases align to TRBD2. CDR1 and CDR2 from the germline V gene are PRHDT and FYEKMQ (reference sequence). This CDR3 comprises 16 residues. Trimming at V came to 5 bases and at J to 3 bases, leaving 6 bases not matched to a gene. The CDR3 reads CASSGRLAGFYNEQFF. For the CDR3, the DNA is TGTGCCAGCAGCGGACGACTAGCGGGGTTCTACAATGAGCAGTTCTTC.

In its sample, this clone was seen once. The V gene is TRBV28, the J gene TRBJ1-5; the D is unclear. Trimming took off 4 bases at V and 8 bases at J, with 9 bases between the two ends. The CDR3 is 12 residues long. Germline values: CDR1 MDHEN, CDR2 SYDVKM. CDR3 protein: CASSSRLEPQHF. The CDR3 coding sequence is TGTGCCAGCAGTTCCCGTTTAGAGCCCCAGCATTTT.

The chain is built from TRBV10-3 and TRBJ1-6; no firm D call. CDR3 length: 15 residues. Deletions cut 10 bases from V and 6 bases from J, with 19 bases between. The germline V gene has CDR1 ENHRY and CDR2 SYGVKD. CDR3 sequence: CATQPTDVLNSPLHF. DNA of the CDR3: TGTGCCACCCAACCTACAGACGTTCTTAATTCACCCCTCCACTTT.

As to this clone: The same CDR3 is also encoded by other DNA sequences in this sample. The chain joins TRBV10-3 to TRBJ2-5, with 8 positions matching TRBD2. CDR1 and CDR2 (germline): ENHRY, SYGVKD. V shed 6 bases and J 4 bases; nucleotides not matched to a gene: 7. This CDR3 is 14 amino acids long. The CDR3 bases are TGTGCCATCAGACCGGGACTAGTTGGAGAGACCCAGTACTTC. This codes for CAIRPGLVGETQYF.

The chain carries TRBV28 and TRBJ2-5; D is possibly TRBD2 (5 bases). Trimming cost V 7 bases and J 5 bases, with 20 bases left between them. This CDR3 has 15 amino acids. Germline V gene lookup returns CDR1 MDHEN and CDR2 SYDVKM. The CDR3 is CASTLGGSVGETQYF. In nucleotides, the CDR3 is TGTGCCAGCACCCTAGGCGGGTCGGTGGGGGAGACCCAGTACTTC.

This clone occurred once. The chain recombines TRBV30 with TRBJ2-5, with 13 bases identical to TRBD2. CDR3 length equals 22 residues. The V segment lost 3 bases and the J segment 6 bases; nucleotides outside the gene matches: 28. The germline V gene encodes CDR1 GTSNPN and CDR2 SVGIG (reference sequence). CDR3 nucleotides: TGTGCCTGGAGCCCACCGATCACTGTTCTGGGGCGACTAGCGGGGGGCGCCAAGACCCAGTACTTC. Amino acid sequence: CAWSPPITVLGRLAGGAKTQYF.

This clone has just a few counts. The chain uses TRBV9 and TRBJ1-1; D ambiguous. This CDR3 has 11 residues. Germline-derived CDR1 and CDR2 are SGDLS and YYNGEE. V lost 9 bases, J lost 9 bases, and 15 bases lay in between. CDR3 in DNA: TGTGCCACCCCCTCCCGAGGAAAAGCTTTCTTT. It translates to CATPSRGKAFF.

V usage is TRBV28 and J usage is TRBJ1-1; maybe TRBD1 (5 bases). The CDR3 covers 14 residues. Germline values: CDR1 MDHEN, CDR2 SYDVKM. Trimming removed 5 bases at V and 1 base at J, with 11 bases between. This chain's CDR3 is CASSPSTGNTEAFF. CDR3 DNA sequence: TGTGCCAGCAGTCCTTCCACAGGGAACACTGAAGCTTTCTTT. The full variable domain, with the rest looked up from reference TRBV28 and TRBJ1-1, is DVKVTQSSRYLVKRTGEKVFLECVQDMDHENMFWYRQDPGLGLRLIYFSYDVKMKEKGDIPEGYSVSREKKERFSLILESASTNQTSMYLCASSPSTGNTEAFFGQGTRLTVV.

V and J are TRBV2 and TRBJ2-2, with D uncertain. This CDR3 region has 15 residues. V dropped 2 bases and J dropped 6 bases, with 13 bases sitting between them. Germline V gene lookup returns CDR1 SNHLY and CDR2 FYNNEI. The CDR3 region is CASSEKSGYPGELFF. In DNA, the CDR3 is TGTGCCAGCAGTGAAAAGTCCGGGTACCCCGGGGAGCTGTTTTTT.

The rearrangement uses TRBV30 and TRBJ2-7; 8 bases fit TRBD1. Germline loops: CDR1 GTSNPN, CDR2 SVGIG (reference sequence). V was clipped by 7 bases and J by 1 base; unmatched bases: 15. This CDR3 is 16 amino acids long. In DNA form, the CDR3 reads TGTGCCTTCACCATCAGGACAGGGAGCGTTTCCTACGAGCAGTACTTC. This translates into CAFTIRTGSVSYEQYF.

This sequence joins TRBV30 and TRBJ1-2; 9 nucleotides line up with TRBD1. Trimming removed 2 bases from V and 3 bases from J; junction bases left unmatched: 4. The CDR3 has 14 amino acids. The germline gives CDR1 GTSNPN, CDR2 SVGIG (reference sequence). CDR3 coding DNA: TGTGCCTGGAGTAGGGACAGGGTGGACTATGGCTACACCTTC. Its translation is CAWSRDRVDYGYTF.

In its sample, this clone was seen a few times. V gene TRBV19 combines with J gene TRBJ2-7; possibly TRBD2 for D (6 bases). V was cut by 4 bases and J by 0 bases, with 7 bases left in between. From germline, CDR1 is LNHDA and CDR2 SQIVND (reference sequence). This CDR3 has 13 amino acids. The CDR3 spells CASSSGISYEQYF. The CDR3 region has the DNA TGTGCCAGTAGTAGCGGGATCTCCTACGAGCAGTACTTC. Using reference TRBV19 and TRBJ2-7 for the parts outside the CDR3, the full variable domain is DGGITQSPKYLFRKEGQNVTLSCEQNLNHDAMYWYRQDPGQGLRLIYYSQIVNDFQKGDIAEGYSVSREKKESFPLTVTSAQKNPTAFYLCASSSGISYEQYFGPGTRLTVT.

The rearrangement links TRBV5-4 to TRBJ2-1; 13 nucleotides match TRBD2. The CDR3 has 16 residues. Germline lookup yields CDR1 SGHNT and CDR2 YYREEE (reference sequence). V trimming: 5 bases; J trimming: 4 bases; junction bases outside the gene matches: 6. The DNA of the CDR3 is TGTGCCAGCAGACCTCGGACTAGCGGGAGTTACAATGAGCAGTTCTTC. It is translated as CASRPRTSGSYNEQFF.

V usage is TRBV5-1 and J usage is TRBJ2-3; D remains ambiguous. Germline CDR1 reads SGHRS; CDR2 reads YFSETQ. Between the trimmed V and J ends, which lost 4 bases and 3 bases, there was a span of 21 bases. The CDR3 totals 17 residues. The CDR3 DNA reads as TGCGCCAGCAGCATATTCCCACAGATAACAAGGACAGATACGCAGTATTTT. It yields the protein CASSIFPQITRTDTQYF.

J is TRBJ2-4 and V is TRBV15, with D possibly matching TRBD2 (6 bases). The CDR3 loop spans 17 amino acids. The germline V and J ends were trimmed by 9 bases and 0 bases, with 21 bases remaining between them. The germline V gene encodes CDR1 LNHNV and CDR2 YYDKDF (reference sequence). CDR3 in amino acids: CATEVKGSGIAKNIQYF. CDR3 DNA: TGTGCCACGGAAGTGAAGGGTAGCGGCATAGCCAAAAACATTCAGTACTTC.

The rearrangement links TRBV7-2 to TRBJ1-1, with D tentatively TRBD1 (5 bases). This CDR3 has 11 residues. The V gene's germline CDR1 is SGHTA and CDR2 FQGNSA. V shed 11 bases and J shed 7 bases, with 14 bases lying between them. The CDR3 region is CAAGGLGEAFF. DNA of the CDR3: TGTGCCGCGGGGGGTCTCGGTGAAGCTTTCTTT.

This rearrangement joins TRBV4-1 to TRBJ2-5; D not certain. V was trimmed by 1 base and J by 2 bases, leaving 8 bases between them. This CDR3 contains 14 residues. CDR1 and CDR2 from the germline V gene are MGHRA and YSYEKL. The CDR3 is CASSQVQLQETQYF. CDR3 DNA sequence: TGCGCCAGCAGCCAAGTTCAACTACAAGAGACCCAGTACTTC.

In DNA form, the CDR3 reads TGTGCCAGCAGTGCGAGACTAGCGGGAGCGACTACCTACGAGCAGTACTTC. Translating it yields CASSARLAGATTYEQYF. The gene calls are TRBV2 and TRBJ2-7; TRBD2 matches at 12 bases. V was clipped by 4 bases and J by 2 bases; unmatched bases: 9. Per the germline V gene, CDR1 is SNHLY and CDR2 is FYNNEI. The CDR3 spans 17 residues.

The chain links TRBV2 to TRBJ2-7, with a weak D call TRBD2 (5 bases). This CDR3 spans 13 amino acids. The germline gives CDR1 SNHLY, CDR2 FYNNEI. V was pared by 0 bases and J by 7 bases, with 10 bases between. CDR3 sequence (DNA): TGTGCCAGCAGTGAAGCGCGGCCGGGAGAGCAGTACTTC. It codes for CASSEARPGEQYF.

This chain links TRBV7-2 with TRBJ1-1; D unresolved. Trimming took 3 bases from V and 8 from J, leaving 13 bases between them. The CDR3 runs 13 residues. Germline CDR1 SGHTA, CDR2 FQGNSA. The CDR3 loop is CASSFDYVLEAFF. The CDR3, as DNA: TGTGCCAGCAGCTTTGACTATGTCCTCGAAGCTTTCTTT. The full variable domain, its missing parts supplied by reference TRBV7-2 and TRBJ1-1, is GAGVSQSPSNKVTEKGKDVELRCDPISGHTALYWYRQSLGQGLEFLIYFQGNSAPDKSGLPSDRFSAERTGGSVSTLTIQRTQQEDSAVYLCASSFDYVLEAFFGQGTRLTVV.

DNA for the CDR3: TGTGCCAGCAGCCAAGCCGGGACTACTCGAACCGGGGAGCTGTTTTTT. It is translated as CASSQAGTTRTGELFF. The V gene is TRBV14, the J gene TRBJ2-2; TRBD2 agrees at 7 bases. The V and J ends lost 1 base and 5 bases, in that order; junction bases with no gene match: 7. Germline CDR1 and CDR2: SGHDN and FVKESK. The CDR3 spans 16 residues.

V usage is TRBV7-6 and J usage is TRBJ2-5; no definite D call. The CDR3 is 12 residues long. Trimming removed 3 bases at V and 4 bases at J, with 6 bases between. The germline gives CDR1 SGHVS, CDR2 FNYEAQ. CDR3 bases: TGTGCCAGCAGCTTTGTACTAGAGACCCAGTACTTC. This sequence encodes CASSFVLETQYF.

The J gene is TRBJ2-7, the V gene TRBV28; 7 nucleotides agree with TRBD1. CDR3 length: 14 residues. Germline V gene lookup returns CDR1 MDHEN and CDR2 SYDVKM. J was trimmed by 1 base and V by 6 bases; bases with no gene match: 6. The CDR3 region is CASSLDRVSYEQYF. CDR3 nucleotide sequence: TGTGCCAGCAGCCTCGACAGGGTATCCTACGAGCAGTACTTC.